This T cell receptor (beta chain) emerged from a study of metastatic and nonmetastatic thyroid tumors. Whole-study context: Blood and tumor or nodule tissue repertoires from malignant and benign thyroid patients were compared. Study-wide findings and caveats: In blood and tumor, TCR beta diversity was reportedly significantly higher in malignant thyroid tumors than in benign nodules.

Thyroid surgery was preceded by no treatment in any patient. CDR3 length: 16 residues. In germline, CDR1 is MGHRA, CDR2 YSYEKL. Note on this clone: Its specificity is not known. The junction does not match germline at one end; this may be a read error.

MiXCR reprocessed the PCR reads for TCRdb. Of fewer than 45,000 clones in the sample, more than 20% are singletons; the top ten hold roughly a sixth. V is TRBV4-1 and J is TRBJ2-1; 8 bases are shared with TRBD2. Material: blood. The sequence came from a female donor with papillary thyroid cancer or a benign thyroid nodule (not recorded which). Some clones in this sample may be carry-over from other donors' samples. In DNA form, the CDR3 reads TGCACCAGCAGCCGCCCCGGGGGGGGCTCCTACAATGAGCAGTTCTTC. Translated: CTSSRPGGGSYNEQFF.